This paragraph covers one T cell receptor beta chain sequence. The antigen this receptor binds is unknown. Qualities for individual bases were not recorded, and no much larger clone is one base off. These data are taken from a study of blood T cell repertoires in COVID-19 (dated by TCRdb to 2018 to 2020). Turning to the overall study: Samples from collaborators originated in the United States, Italy and Spain and spanned both the acute and convalescent phases of COVID-19. The samples were drawn from the first 160 participants of the ongoing ImmuneRACE study and from more than 1,000 subjects provided by 6 global collaborators. Sample metadata almost always included a de-identified subject ID, COVID-19 status, age in years and sex. Deeply sampled blood TCRbeta repertoires from subjects exposed to, actively infected with, or recovered from COVID-19 were included in the dataset. The repertoires were released in a freely available public database intended as a resource for research on the immune response to SARS-CoV-2. Where available, HLA class I and class II types were obtained from metadata supplied by the sample provider rather than from assay-based typing. The prospective study material was composed of cDNA or gDNA derived from T cells, B-cell-depleted T cells, or PBMCs.

What the research found in general, with its limitations: Clinical and demographic metadata were provided uncurated, with the amount varying by source and participant.

In the germline V gene, CDR1 corresponds to SGHVS and CDR2 to FNYEAQ. V and J lose 5 bases and 9 bases, and a span of 26 bases separates them. From the cysteine through the phenylalanine, the CDR3 covers 17 amino acids. Only the CDR3 DNA stays, 51 bases, in frame from base 1. TCRbeta CDR3 regions were amplified from genomic DNA by means of the immunoSEQ Assay, a bias-controlled multiplex PCR. For the original study's pipeline: The number of nucleated cells in each sample was estimated by amplification of reference gene primers within the assay. To quantify the absolute abundance of each unique TCRbeta CDR3 rearrangement, sequence reads were collapsed and filtered. For each sample, productive Simpson clonality was calculated by taking the square root of Simpson's diversity index across productive rearrangements. TCRdb stores this immuneACCESS table with in-frame sequences only. Part of the clones is absent; in the studies checked, under half of the shortfall reflects unresolved V genes, and no reason is known for the rest. Clone size and the V and J calls come from that table; the DNA yielded D and trimming. The sample has 150,000 to 200,000 clones on record, approximately 90% of them singletons. The ten largest clonotypes hold around 4.8% of the sample.

Whole blood was collected in K2EDTA tubes by collaborating institutions according to the institutions' own protocols. For TCRbeta analysis, collaborators shipped samples as frozen whole blood, isolated PBMCs, or DNA extracted from either of those sample types. Sequenced: peripheral blood. The clonotype originates from a human donor in a cohort sampled during active COVID-19. This sequence uses TRBV7-6 and TRBJ2-1, with TRBD1 as a weak D call on 6 bases. The encoded CDR3 is CASSPRGQGSVVSEQFF. The base sequence is TGTGCCAGCAGCCCTAGAGGGCAGGGGAGTGTGGTTTCTGAGCAGTTCTTC.